This T cell receptor (beta chain) was retrieved from a study of chemoradiotherapy in HPV16-positive cancers. Generated by immunoSEQ multiplex PCR, the TCRdb table keeps only in-frame clones and is missing some. The table includes 15,000 or so clones, roughly 69% detected once. Germline V gene sequence: CDR1 LGHNT, CDR2 FRNRAP. The CDR3 loop spans 15 amino acids. With 5 bases clipped from V and 2 bases from J, the junction kept 5 bases outside the gene matches. Collection of the sample occurred from a patient who underwent chemoradiotherapy. The sequence was obtained from a human donor with HPV-associated anogenital cancer. The chain links TRBV12-5 to TRBJ2-7, with 11 nucleotides matching TRBD1. CDR3 residues: CASGQWDRGTYEQYF. The CDR3 DNA is TGTGCTAGTGGTCAATGGGACAGGGGGACCTACGAGCAGTACTTC.